This T cell receptor beta chain was recorded in a study of technical replicates of blood from a few donors. The CDR3 runs to 14 residues. The germline V gene encodes CDR1 SGHRS and CDR2 YFSETQ. Trimming removed 2 bases from V and 5 bases from J, with 11 bases in between. A single count supports this clone. The repertoire was sequenced with immunoSEQ multiplex PCR; TCRdb's copy has only in-frame clones and lacks some. This table holds 65,000 to 80,000 clones, around 90% found once. V usage is TRBV5-1 and J usage is TRBJ1-5; D is ambiguous. This sequence was found in a human donor in good health. The sample taken for sequencing was T cells isolated from PBMCs. This CDR3 reads CASSLTGSDQPQHF. The CDR3 DNA reads TGCGCCAGCAGCTTAACTGGGAGCGATCAGCCCCAGCATTTT.